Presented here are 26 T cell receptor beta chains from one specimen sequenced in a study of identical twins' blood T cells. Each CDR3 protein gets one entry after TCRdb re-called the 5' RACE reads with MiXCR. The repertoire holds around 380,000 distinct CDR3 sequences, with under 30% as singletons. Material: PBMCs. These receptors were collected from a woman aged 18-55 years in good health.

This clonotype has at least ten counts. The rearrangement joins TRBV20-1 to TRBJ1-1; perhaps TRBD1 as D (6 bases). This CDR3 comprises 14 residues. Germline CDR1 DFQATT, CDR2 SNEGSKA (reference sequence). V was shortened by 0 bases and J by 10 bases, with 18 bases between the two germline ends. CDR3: CSARDRDRRFIAFF. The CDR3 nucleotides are TGCAGTGCTAGAGATCGAGACAGGCGGTTTATAGCTTTCTTT.

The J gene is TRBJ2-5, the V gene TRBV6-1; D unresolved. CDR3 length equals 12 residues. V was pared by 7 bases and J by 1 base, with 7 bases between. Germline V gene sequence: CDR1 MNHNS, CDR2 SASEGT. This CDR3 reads CASNLIQETQYF. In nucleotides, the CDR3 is TGTGCCAGCAACCTAATCCAAGAGACCCAGTACTTC.

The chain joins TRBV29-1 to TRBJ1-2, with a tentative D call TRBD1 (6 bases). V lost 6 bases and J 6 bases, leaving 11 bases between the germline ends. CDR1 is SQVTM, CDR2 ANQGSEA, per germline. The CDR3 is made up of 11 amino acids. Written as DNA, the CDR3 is TGCAGCGTAGGAGGGGGGAATGGCTACACCTTC. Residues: CSVGGGNGYTF. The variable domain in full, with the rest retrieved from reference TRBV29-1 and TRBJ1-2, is SAVISQKPSRDICQRGTSLTIQCQVDSQVTMMFWYRQQPGQSLTLIATANQGSEATYESGFVIDKFPISRPNLTFSTLTVSNMSPEDSSIYLCSVGGGNGYTFGSGTRLTVV.

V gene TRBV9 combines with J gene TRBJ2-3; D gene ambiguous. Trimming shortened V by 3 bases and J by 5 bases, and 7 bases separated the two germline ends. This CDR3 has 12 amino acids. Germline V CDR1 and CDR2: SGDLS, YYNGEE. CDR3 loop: CASSGLRDTQYF. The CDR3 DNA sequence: TGTGCCAGCAGCGGACTCAGAGATACGCAGTATTTT.

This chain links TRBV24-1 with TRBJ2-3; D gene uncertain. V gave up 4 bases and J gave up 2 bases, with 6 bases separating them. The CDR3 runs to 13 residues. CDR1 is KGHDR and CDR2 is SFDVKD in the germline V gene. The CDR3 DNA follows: TGTGCCACCAGTGAGCAAAACACAGATACGCAGTATTTT. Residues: CATSEQNTDTQYF.

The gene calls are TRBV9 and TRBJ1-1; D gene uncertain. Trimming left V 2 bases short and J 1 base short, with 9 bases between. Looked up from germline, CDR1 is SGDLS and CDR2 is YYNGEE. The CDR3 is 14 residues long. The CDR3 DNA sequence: TGTGCCAGCAGCGTCAACTCGGGGAACACTGAAGCTTTCTTT. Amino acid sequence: CASSVNSGNTEAFF.

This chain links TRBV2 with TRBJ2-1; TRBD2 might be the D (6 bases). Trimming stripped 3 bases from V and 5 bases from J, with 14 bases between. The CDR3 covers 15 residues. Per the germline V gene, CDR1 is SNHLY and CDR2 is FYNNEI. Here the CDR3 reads CASSDGSGANNEQFF. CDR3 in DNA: TGTGCCAGCAGTGATGGTAGCGGAGCAAACAATGAGCAGTTCTTC.

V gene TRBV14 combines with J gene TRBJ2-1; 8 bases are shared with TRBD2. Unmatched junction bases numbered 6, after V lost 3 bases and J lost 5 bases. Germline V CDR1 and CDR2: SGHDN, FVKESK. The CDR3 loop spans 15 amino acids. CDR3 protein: CASSHPAGVDNEQFF. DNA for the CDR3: TGTGCCAGCAGCCACCCAGCGGGAGTGGACAATGAGCAGTTCTTC.

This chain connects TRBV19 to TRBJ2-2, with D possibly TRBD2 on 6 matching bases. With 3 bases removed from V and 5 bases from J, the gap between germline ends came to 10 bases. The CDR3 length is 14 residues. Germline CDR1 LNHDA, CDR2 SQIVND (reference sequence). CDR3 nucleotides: TGTGCCAGTAGTATTGGGGGGTTTACCGGGGAGCTGTTTTTT. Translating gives CASSIGGFTGELFF. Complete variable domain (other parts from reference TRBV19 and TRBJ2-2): DGGITQSPKYLFRKEGQNVTLSCEQNLNHDAMYWYRQDPGQGLRLIYYSQIVNDFQKGDIAEGYSVSREKKESFPLTVTSAQKNPTAFYLCASSIGGFTGELFFGEGSRLTVL.

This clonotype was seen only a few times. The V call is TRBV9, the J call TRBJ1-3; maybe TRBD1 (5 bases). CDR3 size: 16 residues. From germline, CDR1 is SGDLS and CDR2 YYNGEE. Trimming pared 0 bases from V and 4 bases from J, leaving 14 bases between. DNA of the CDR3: TGTGCCAGCAGCGTAGACAGGTTCCTAAGAGGAAACACCATATATTTT. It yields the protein CASSVDRFLRGNTIYF.

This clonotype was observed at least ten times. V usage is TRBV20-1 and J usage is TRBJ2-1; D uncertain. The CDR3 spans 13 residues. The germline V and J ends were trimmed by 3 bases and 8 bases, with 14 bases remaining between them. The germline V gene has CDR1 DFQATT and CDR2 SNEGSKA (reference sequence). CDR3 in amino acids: CSASNPLAHEQFF. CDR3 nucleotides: TGCAGTGCTAGTAATCCCCTCGCTCATGAGCAGTTCTTC.

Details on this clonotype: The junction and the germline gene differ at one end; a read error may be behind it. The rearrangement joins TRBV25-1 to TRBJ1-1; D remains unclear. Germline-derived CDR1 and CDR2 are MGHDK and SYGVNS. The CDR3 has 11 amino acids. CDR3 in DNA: TGTGCCGGCAGCCGGAACATTGAAGCTTTCTTT. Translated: CAGSRNIEAFF. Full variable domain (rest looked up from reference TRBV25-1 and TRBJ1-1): EADIYQTPRYLVIGTGKKITLECSQTMGHDKMYWYQQDPGMELHLIHYSYGVNSTEKGDLSSESTVSRIRTEHFPLTLESARPSHTSQYLCAGSRNIEAFFGQGTRLTVV.

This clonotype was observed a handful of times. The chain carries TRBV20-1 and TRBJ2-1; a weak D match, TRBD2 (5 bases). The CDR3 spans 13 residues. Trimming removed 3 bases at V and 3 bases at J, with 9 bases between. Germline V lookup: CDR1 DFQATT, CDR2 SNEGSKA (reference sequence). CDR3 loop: CSASQRLYNEQFF. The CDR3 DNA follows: TGCAGTGCTAGTCAGCGGCTCTACAATGAGCAGTTCTTC.

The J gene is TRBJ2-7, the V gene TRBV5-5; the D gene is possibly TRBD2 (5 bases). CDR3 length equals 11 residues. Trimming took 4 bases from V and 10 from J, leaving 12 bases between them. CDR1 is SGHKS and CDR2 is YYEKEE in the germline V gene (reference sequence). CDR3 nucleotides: TGTGCCAGCAGCGCGCCGGGAACACAGTACTTC. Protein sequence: CASSAPGTQYF.

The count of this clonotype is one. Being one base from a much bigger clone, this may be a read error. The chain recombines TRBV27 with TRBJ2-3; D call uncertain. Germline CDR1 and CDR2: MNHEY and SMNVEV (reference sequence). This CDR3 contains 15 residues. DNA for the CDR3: TGTCCCAGCAGTTTACTCCCGAGTGGGTTTTATACGCAGTATTTT. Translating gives CPSSLLPSGFYTQYF.

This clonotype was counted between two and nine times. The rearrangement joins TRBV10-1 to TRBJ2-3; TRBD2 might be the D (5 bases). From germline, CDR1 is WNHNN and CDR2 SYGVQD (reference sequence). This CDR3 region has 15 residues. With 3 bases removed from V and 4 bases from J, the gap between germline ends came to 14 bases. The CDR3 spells CASSDGRTGPDTQYF. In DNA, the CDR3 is TGCGCCAGCAGTGATGGGCGGACTGGCCCAGATACGCAGTATTTT.

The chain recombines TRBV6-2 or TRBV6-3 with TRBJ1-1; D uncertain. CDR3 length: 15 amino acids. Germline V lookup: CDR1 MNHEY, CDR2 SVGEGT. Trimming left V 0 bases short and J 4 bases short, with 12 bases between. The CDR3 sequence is CASSYSIVWSTEAFF. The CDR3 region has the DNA TGTGCCAGCAGTTACTCGATTGTTTGGAGCACTGAAGCTTTCTTT.

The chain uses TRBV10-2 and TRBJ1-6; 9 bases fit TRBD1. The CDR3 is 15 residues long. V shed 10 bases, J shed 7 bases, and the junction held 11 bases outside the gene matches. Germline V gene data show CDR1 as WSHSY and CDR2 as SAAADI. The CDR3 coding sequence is TGCGCCATCCTCCGGGACAGGGAAGGAAATTCACCCCTCCACTTT. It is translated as CAILRDREGNSPLHF.

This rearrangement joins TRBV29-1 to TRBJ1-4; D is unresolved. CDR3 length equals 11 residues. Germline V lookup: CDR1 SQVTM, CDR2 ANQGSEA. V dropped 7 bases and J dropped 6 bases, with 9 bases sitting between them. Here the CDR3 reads CSGREYEKLFF. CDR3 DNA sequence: TGCAGCGGAAGGGAGTATGAAAAACTGTTTTTT.

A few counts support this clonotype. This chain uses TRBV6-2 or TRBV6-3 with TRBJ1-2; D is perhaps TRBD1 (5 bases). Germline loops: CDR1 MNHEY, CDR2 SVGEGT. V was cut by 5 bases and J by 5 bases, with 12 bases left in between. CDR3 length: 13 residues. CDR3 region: CASSRQWLYGYTF. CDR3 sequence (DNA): TGTGCCAGCAGTCGACAGTGGCTATATGGCTACACCTTC.

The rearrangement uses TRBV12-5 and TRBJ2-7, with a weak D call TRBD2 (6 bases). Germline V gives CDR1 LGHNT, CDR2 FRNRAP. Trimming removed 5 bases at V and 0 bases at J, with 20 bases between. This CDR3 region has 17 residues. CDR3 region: CASGTAPSSVDSYEQYF. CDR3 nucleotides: TGTGCTAGTGGTACCGCACCGTCTAGCGTAGACTCCTACGAGCAGTACTTC.

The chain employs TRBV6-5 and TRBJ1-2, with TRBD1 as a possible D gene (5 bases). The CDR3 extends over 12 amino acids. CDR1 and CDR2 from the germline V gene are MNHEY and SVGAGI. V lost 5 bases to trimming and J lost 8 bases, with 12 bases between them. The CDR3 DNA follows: TGTGCCAGCAGTCAAGGACATGTCGGCTACACCTTC. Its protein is CASSQGHVGYTF.

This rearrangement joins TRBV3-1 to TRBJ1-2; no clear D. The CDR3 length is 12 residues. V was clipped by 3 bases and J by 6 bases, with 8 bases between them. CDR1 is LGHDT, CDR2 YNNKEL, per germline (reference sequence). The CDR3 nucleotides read TGTGCCAGCAGCCAGCGCCATGATGGCTACACCTTC. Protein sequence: CASSQRHDGYTF. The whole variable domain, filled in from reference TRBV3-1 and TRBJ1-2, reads DTAVSQTPKYLVTQMGNDKSIKCEQNLGHDTMYWYKQDSKKFLKIMFSYNNKELIINETVPNRFSPKSPDKAHLNLHINSLELGDSAVYFCASSQRHDGYTFGSGTRLTVV.

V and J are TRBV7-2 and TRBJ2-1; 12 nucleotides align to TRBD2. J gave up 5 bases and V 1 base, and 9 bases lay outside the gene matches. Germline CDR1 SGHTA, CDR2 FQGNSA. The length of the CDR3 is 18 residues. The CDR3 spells CASSLDLAGGPPDNEQFF. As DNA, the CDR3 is TGTGCCAGCAGCTTAGATCTAGCGGGAGGGCCTCCGGACAATGAGCAGTTCTTC.

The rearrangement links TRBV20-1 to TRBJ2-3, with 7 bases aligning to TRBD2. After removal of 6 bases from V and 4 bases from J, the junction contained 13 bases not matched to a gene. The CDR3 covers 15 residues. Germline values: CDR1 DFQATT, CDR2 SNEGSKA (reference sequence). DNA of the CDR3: TGCAGTGCCGATCGACCGGGGGGTGAGGCAGATACGCAGTATTTT. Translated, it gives CSADRPGGEADTQYF.

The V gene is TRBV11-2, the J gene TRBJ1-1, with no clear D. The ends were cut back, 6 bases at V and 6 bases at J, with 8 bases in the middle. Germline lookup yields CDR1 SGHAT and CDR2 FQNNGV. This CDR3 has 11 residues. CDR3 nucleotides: TGTGCCAGCAGTTCCCTGTCTGAAGCTTTCTTT. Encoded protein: CASSSLSEAFF.